This passage covers 3 T cell receptor beta chains from one sample sequenced in a study of T-cell reconstitution after alpha-beta-depleted transplantation in children. The TCRbeta library was prepared with unique molecular identifiers. A single record per CDR3 protein comes from TCRdb applying MiXCR to the PCR reads. The sample gives about 360,000 distinct CDR3 sequences, approximately 12% of which show up once; roughly 4.5% is in the top ten. Material: PBMCs, obtained from the stem cell graft. These receptors originate from a human donor who donated a stem cell graft to a child with Fanconi anemia.

The chain links TRBV5-5 to TRBJ1-2, with 7 bases matching TRBD1. The germline V gene encodes CDR1 SGHKS and CDR2 YYEKEE (reference sequence). After removal of 2 bases from V and 5 bases from J, the junction contained 9 bases not matched to a gene. The CDR3 extends over 15 amino acids. The CDR3 loop is CASSLEGTVLYGYTF. CDR3 bases: TGTGCCAGCAGCTTAGAAGGGACAGTTCTTTATGGCTACACCTTC. The complete variable domain, with remaining parts taken from reference TRBV5-5 and TRBJ1-2, reads DAGVTQSPTHLIKTRGQQVTLRCSPISGHKSVSWYQQVLGQGPQFIFQYYEKEERGRGNFPDRFSARQFPNYSSELNVNALLLGDSALYLCASSLEGTVLYGYTFGSGTRLTVV.

This clonotype was seen a few times. V usage is TRBV20-1 and J usage is TRBJ1-1, with TRBD1 matching 8 bases. CDR3 length: 15 residues. J was trimmed by 3 bases and V by 3 bases; bases with no gene match: 9. The germline V gene has CDR1 DFQATT and CDR2 SNEGSKA (reference sequence). CDR3 bases: TGCAGTGCTAGGTCAGGGGCAGGGGGCCACACTGAAGCTTTCTTT. Translating it yields CSARSGAGGHTEAFF.

This clonotype appeared many times. V gene TRBV7-2 combines with J gene TRBJ2-5, with 7 positions matching TRBD2. V lost 1 base, J lost 3 bases, and 2 bases stayed unmatched. The length of the CDR3 is 14 residues. Germline values: CDR1 SGHTA, CDR2 FQGNSA. The CDR3 bases are TGTGCCAGCAGCTTAGGGGGGGGGAAAGAGACCCAGTACTTC. Protein: CASSLGGGKETQYF.